This record looks at one T cell receptor (beta chain) sequence and its context. The antigen remains undetermined. This entry is derived from a study of T cells in localized non-small cell lung cancer. Repertoires were generated with immunoSEQ multiplex PCR, while TCRdb's copy carries only in-frame clones and drops some. The sample has around 41,000 clones; 70% to 90% are singletons. Study-wide results and limits: Detection in adjacent lung was observed for a median around 55 of the top 100 tumor clones.

This CDR3 region has 15 residues. Sequencing was performed on peripheral blood, taken before any cancer treatment. This rearrangement joins TRBV21-1 to TRBJ2-1; the DNA was not compared with TRBD1, the D call given in the table. TRBV21-1 is classified as a pseudogene. This sequence originates from a woman aged 18-55 years with stage III lung adenocarcinoma. The CDR3 region has the DNA TGTGCCAGCGGGGAATCGGGACAGGGCCCCAATGAGCAGTTCTTC. Translated, it gives CASGESGQGPNEQFF.